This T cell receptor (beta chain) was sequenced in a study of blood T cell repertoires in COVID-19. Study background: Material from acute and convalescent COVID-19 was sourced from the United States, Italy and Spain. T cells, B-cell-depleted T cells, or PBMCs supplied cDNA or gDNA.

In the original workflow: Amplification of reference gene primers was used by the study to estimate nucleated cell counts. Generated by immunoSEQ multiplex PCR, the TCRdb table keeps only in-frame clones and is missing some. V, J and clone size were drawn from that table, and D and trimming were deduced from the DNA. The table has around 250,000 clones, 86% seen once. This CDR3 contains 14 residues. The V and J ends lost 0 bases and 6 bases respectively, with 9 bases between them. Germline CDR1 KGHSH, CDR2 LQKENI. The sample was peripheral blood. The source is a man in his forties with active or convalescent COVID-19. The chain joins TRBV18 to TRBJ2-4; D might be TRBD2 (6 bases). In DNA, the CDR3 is TGTGCCAGCTCACCACCGGGACTGACAAACATTCAGTACTTC. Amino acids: CASSPPGLTNIQYF.